This T cell receptor (beta chain) was recovered during a study of CD8 T cells in ankylosing spondylitis. Study results and limitations: Characteristic, it appeared, of ankylosing spondylitis blood was a TCR beta motif of fewer than 10 highly homologous variants.

A few counts support this clonotype. Its antigen is undetermined. Each CDR3 protein is one row after TCRdb ran MiXCR on the 5' RACE reads. Counted here are a few hundred thousand distinct CDR3 sequences, 9.5% to 15% occurring once; the ten biggest clones make up approximately 6.3%. Germline assignment: CDR1 LGHDT and CDR2 YNNKEL (reference sequence). The length of the CDR3 is 14 residues. V lost 0 bases and J lost 7, with 12 bases in between. Material: blood, either unsorted or a sorted T cell fraction (not recorded which). The chain is built from TRBV3-1 and TRBJ1-1, with a tentative D call TRBD1 (5 bases). The origin of this receptor is a male donor with ankylosing spondylitis. The CDR3: CASSQESREVEAFF. The CDR3 DNA follows: TGTGCCAGCAGCCAAGAGAGCAGGGAGGTTGAAGCTTTCTTT.